Listed below are T cell receptor beta chains from one sample, sequenced in a study of CD8+CD57+ T cells in acquired aplastic anemia. Each CDR3 protein is one row after TCRdb ran MiXCR on the reads. Of around 190,000 distinct CDR3 sequences listed, 54% are singletons. The sequenced material came from sorted CD4+, CD8+, or CD8+CD57+ T cells (not recorded which) from PBMCs. Source of these receptors: a human donor in good health, serving as a control. Both conserved end residues are part of each CDR3. D genes are given only for firm matches. Rows give clone size only sometimes, using once, few, many, or a class for an expanded clone.

CDR3aa	CDR3nt	j_gene	d_gene	v_gene	abundance
CASSRTETYEQYF	TGCGCCAGCAGTCGGACGGAAACCTACGAGCAGTACTTC	TRBJ2-7	NA	TRBV5-1	NA
CASSEGMSSYNEQFF	TGTGCCAGCAGTGAAGGGATGAGCTCCTACAATGAGCAGTTCTTC	TRBJ2-1	NA	TRBV6-1	many
CASSLELAWYNEQFF	TGCGCCAGCAGCTTGGAGCTAGCGTGGTACAATGAGCAGTTCTTC	TRBJ2-1	NA	TRBV7-3	NA
CATSPSVNYGYTF	TGTGCCACCAGTCCGAGCGTTAACTATGGCTACACCTTC	TRBJ1-2	NA	TRBV24-1	NA
CATSWGWTGELFF	TGTGCCACCAGTTGGGGGTGGACCGGGGAGCTGTTTTTT	TRBJ2-2	NA	TRBV24-1	NA
CSASRGTGELFF	TGCAGTGCTAGCCGAGGGACAGGGGAGCTGTTTTTT	TRBJ2-2	NA	TRBV20-1	once
CAWSATLNYGYTF	TGTGCCTGGTCTGCGACCCTTAACTATGGCTACACCTTC	TRBJ1-2	NA	TRBV30	many
CASSERGESGPYGYTF	TGTGCCAGCAGTGAGCGGGGAGAATCAGGGCCCTATGGCTACACCTTC	TRBJ1-2	NA	TRBV2	many
CASSLSTGGTYEQYF	TGTGCCAGCAGTTTGTCCACAGGGGGCACCTACGAGCAGTACTTC	TRBJ2-7	TRBD1	TRBV28	many
CAISTGTTTSNTEAFF	TGTGCCATCAGTACCGGGACAACGACCTCGAACACTGAAGCTTTCTTT	TRBJ1-1	NA	TRBV10-3	NA
CASSRDRVLETQYF	TGTGCCAGCTCCCGGGACAGGGTACTAGAGACCCAGTACTTC	TRBJ2-5	TRBD1	TRBV27	many
CSALATPNQPQYF	TGCAGTGCTCTGGCCACCCCCAATCAGCCCCAGTACTTC	TRBJ2-5	NA	TRBV20-1	NA
CSATAHDPLTQHF	TGCAGTGCTACGGCACACGACCCACTAACCCAGCATTTT	TRBJ1-5	NA	TRBV20-1	few
CAIRPGTGGEQYF	TGTGCCATCAGGCCCGGGACAGGGGGAGAGCAGTACTTC	TRBJ2-7	TRBD1	TRBV10-3	many
CASSLSAGYEQYF	TGTGCCAGCAGCTTATCCGCCGGCTACGAGCAGTACTTC	TRBJ2-7	NA	TRBV7-2	NA
CSAKGQGETQYF	TGCAGTGCAAAGGGACAGGGAGAGACCCAGTACTTC	TRBJ2-5	TRBD1	TRBV20-1	many
CASSPGGGGLHEAFF	TGTGCCAGCAGCCCAGGGGGGGGCGGCCTACATGAAGCTTTCTTT	TRBJ1-1	TRBD1	TRBV7-2	many
CSVSTQGGSQPQHF	TGCAGCGTATCTACACAGGGGGGTTCTCAGCCCCAGCATTTT	TRBJ1-5	TRBD1	TRBV29-1	NA
CASSSLAGGRKTQYF	TGTGCCAGCTCATCCCTAGCGGGGGGGAGGAAGACCCAGTACTTC	TRBJ2-5	TRBD2	TRBV2	NA
CASSRAGAFEAFF	TGTGCCAGCAGCCGTGCAGGGGCGTTTGAGGCTTTCTTT	TRBJ1-1	NA	TRBV7-9	NA
CATSDPGTGSYEQYF	TGTGCCACCAGTGACCCCGGGACAGGGTCCTACGAGCAGTACTTC	TRBJ2-7	TRBD1	TRBV24-1	few
CASSEQTGGPDTQYF	TGTGCCAGCAGTGAGCAGACGGGGGGGCCAGATACGCAGTATTTT	TRBJ2-3	TRBD2	TRBV7-2	few
CASSIGVGLNRLYF	TGTGCCAGTAGTATAGGAGTGGGACTCAATCGCCTCTACTTC	TRBJ2-7	NA	TRBV19	once
CASSVVQTNSPLHF	TGTGCCAGCAGCGTAGTACAGACTAATTCACCCCTCCACTTT	TRBJ1-6	NA	TRBV9	NA
CASSPPTPYQETQYF	TGTGCCAGCAGTCCGCCGACACCTTACCAAGAGACCCAGTACTTC	TRBJ2-5	NA	TRBV6-6	many
CSAKRGERDTEAFF	TGCAGTGCTAAAAGAGGGGAGAGGGACACTGAAGCTTTCTTT	TRBJ1-1	NA	TRBV20-1	once
CASSYSTTEQYF	TGTGCCAGCAGTTACTCTACGACCGAGCAGTACTTC	TRBJ2-7	NA	TRBV10-3	NA
CASSFRTGGYSPLHF	TGTGCCAGCAGCTTCCGGACAGGGGGCTATTCACCCCTCCACTTT	TRBJ1-6	TRBD1	TRBV7-8	NA
CASSRTASSYEQYF	TGTGCCAGCAGCAGGACAGCGAGCTCCTACGAGCAGTACTTC	TRBJ2-7	NA	TRBV5-5	NA
CSARDWTESSYEQYF	TGCAGTGCTAGAGATTGGACAGAGAGCTCCTACGAGCAGTACTTC	TRBJ2-7	NA	TRBV20-1	NA
CASSIVRTGGSPLHF	TGTGCCAGTAGCATAGTTCGGACCGGAGGTTCACCCCTCCACTTT	TRBJ1-6	NA	TRBV19	NA
CASSLAPGGRTDTQYF	TGTGCCAGCAGCCTCGCCCCGGGGGGCCGCACAGATACGCAGTATTTT	TRBJ2-3	NA	TRBV7-2	few
CATSRDLIEQGPEQFF	TGTGCCACCAGCAGAGACCTTATAGAACAGGGCCCTGAGCAGTTCTTC	TRBJ2-1	NA	TRBV15	NA
CASSDRGRYYTF	TGTGCCAGCAGTGATAGAGGCAGGTACTACACCTTC	TRBJ1-2	NA	TRBV25-1	many
CASSLTRSKGRQYF	TGTGCCAGCAGCTTAACCAGGTCAAAGGGAAGGCAGTACTTC	TRBJ2-7	NA	TRBV7-2	NA
CASSLGGGSNEKLFF	TGTGCCAGCAGCCTGGGGGGGGGTTCTAATGAAAAACTGTTTTTT	TRBJ1-4	NA	TRBV7-3	many
CASRVGEYGYTF	TGTGCCAGCAGGGTAGGGGAGTATGGCTACACCTTC	TRBJ1-2	NA	TRBV2	NA
CASREGLYNSPLHF	TGTGCCAGCAGGGAGGGGCTCTATAATTCACCCCTCCACTTT	TRBJ1-6	NA	TRBV28	few
CASSLDPRAGDLYGYTF	TGTGCCAGCAGTTTAGACCCCCGAGCGGGAGACCTCTATGGCTACACCTTC	TRBJ1-2	NA	TRBV7-2	few
CASSLDVGEQFF	TGTGCCAGCAGCTTAGACGTAGGTGAGCAGTTCTTC	TRBJ2-1	NA	TRBV7-9	once
CSARDGQSSSYNLPLHF	TGCAGTGCTAGAGATGGCCAGTCAAGCTCCTATAATTTACCTCTCCACTTT	TRBJ1-6	NA	TRBV20-1	NA
CASSFWEGGNTQYF	TGTGCCAGCAGCTTCTGGGAGGGGGGAAATACGCAGTATTTT	TRBJ2-3	NA	TRBV5-5	many
CASSPETGTNNQPQHF	TGTGCCAGCAGTCCAGAAACGGGGACGAACAATCAGCCCCAGCATTTT	TRBJ1-5	NA	TRBV10-3	NA
CASSFGTPPYEQYF	TGTGCCAGCAGCTTCGGGACACCGCCCTACGAGCAGTACTTC	TRBJ2-7	NA	TRBV6-2/TRBV6-3	many
CASSQHVQSPGSGYTF	TGTGCCAGCAGCCAACATGTTCAATCCCCAGGGAGTGGCTACACCTTC	TRBJ1-2	NA	TRBV7-3	NA
CASSQASTWTVIPEAFF	TGCGCCAGCAGCCAAGCCTCCACATGGACAGTGATACCTGAAGCTTTCTTT	TRBJ1-1	NA	TRBV4-1	many
CASSELGPSWSETQYF	TGTGCCAGCAGTGAATTGGGCCCTTCCTGGTCGGAGACCCAGTACTTC	TRBJ2-5	NA	TRBV7-9	NA
CASSAPGAQSPLHF	TGTGCCAGCAGCGCGCCCGGAGCTCAATCACCCCTCCACTTT	TRBJ1-6	NA	TRBV9	NA
CASSFRPGGNTEAFF	TGTGCCAGCAGTTTTAGACCGGGTGGGAACACTGAAGCTTTCTTT	TRBJ1-1	NA	TRBV12-3/TRBV12-4	NA
CSVLDSRYEQYF	TGCAGCGTCCTGGACTCCCGCTACGAGCAGTACTTC	TRBJ2-7	NA	TRBV29-1	NA
CASRLAQGSEKLFF	TGCGCCAGCAGATTGGCACAGGGTTCAGAAAAACTGTTTTTT	TRBJ1-4	NA	TRBV5-1	many
CAISEWRGSSYEQYF	TGTGCCATCAGTGAGTGGCGGGGGAGCTCCTACGAGCAGTACTTC	TRBJ2-7	TRBD2	TRBV10-3	NA